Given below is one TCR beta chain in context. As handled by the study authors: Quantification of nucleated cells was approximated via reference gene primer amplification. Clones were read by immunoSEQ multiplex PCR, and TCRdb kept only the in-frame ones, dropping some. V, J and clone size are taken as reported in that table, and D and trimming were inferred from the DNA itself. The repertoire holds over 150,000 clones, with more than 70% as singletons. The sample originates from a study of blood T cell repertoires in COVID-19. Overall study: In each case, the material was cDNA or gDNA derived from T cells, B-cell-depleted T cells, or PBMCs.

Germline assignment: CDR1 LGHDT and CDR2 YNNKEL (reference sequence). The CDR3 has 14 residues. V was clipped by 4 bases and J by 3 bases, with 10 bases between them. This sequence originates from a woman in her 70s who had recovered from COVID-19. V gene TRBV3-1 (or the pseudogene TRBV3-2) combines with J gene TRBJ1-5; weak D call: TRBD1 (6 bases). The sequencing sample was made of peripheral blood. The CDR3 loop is CASSRGGLNQPQHF. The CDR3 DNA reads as TGTGCCAGCAGCCGGGGGGGCCTCAATCAGCCCCAGCATTTT.